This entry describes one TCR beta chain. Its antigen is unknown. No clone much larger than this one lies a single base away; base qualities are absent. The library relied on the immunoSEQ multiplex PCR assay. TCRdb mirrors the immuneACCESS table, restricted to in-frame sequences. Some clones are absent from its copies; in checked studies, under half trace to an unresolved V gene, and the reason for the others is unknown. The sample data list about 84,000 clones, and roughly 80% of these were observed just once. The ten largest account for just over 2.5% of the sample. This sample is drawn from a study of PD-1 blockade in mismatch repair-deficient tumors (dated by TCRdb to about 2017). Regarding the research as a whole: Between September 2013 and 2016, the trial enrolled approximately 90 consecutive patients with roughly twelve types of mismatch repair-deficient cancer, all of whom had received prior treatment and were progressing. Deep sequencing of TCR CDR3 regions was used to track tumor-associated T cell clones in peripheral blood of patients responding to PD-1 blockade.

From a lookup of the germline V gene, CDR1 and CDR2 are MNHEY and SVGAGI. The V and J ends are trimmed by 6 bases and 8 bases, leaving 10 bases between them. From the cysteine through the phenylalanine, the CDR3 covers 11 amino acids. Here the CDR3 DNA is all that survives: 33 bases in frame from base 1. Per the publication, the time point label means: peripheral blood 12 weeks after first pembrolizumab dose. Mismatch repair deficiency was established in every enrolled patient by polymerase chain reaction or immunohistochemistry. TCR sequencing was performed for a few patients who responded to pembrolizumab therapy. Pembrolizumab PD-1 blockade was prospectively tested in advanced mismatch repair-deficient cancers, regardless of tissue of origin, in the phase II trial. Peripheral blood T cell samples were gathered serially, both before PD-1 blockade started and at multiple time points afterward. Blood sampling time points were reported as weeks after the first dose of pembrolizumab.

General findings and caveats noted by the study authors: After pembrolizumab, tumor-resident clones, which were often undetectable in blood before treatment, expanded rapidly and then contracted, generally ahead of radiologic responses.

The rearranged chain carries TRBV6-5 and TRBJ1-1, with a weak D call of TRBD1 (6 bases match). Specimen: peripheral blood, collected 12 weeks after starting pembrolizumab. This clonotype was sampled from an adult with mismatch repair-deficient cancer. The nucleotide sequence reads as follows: TGTGCCAGCAGCACAGGGACGGAAGCTTTCTTT. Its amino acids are CASSTGTEAFF.